These 6 T cell receptor beta chains were sequenced from one sample in a study of T cell repertoires in cytomegalovirus infection. The antigens for these receptors are not known. TCRdb recomputed calls from the reads with MiXCR, one row per CDR3 protein. The sample yields roughly 800,000 distinct CDR3 sequences, 25% to 30% seen once. Sequencing was performed on cultured CD8+ T cells from PBMCs, taken from culture after CMV antigen stimulation. Receptor source: a human donor in good health (CMV status not recorded). Some clones in this sample may be carry-over from other donors' samples.

This clonotype has only a few counts. The chain is built from TRBV5-8 and TRBJ2-3; D is unresolved. Germline V lookup: CDR1 SGHTS, CDR2 YDEGEE. The V and J ends lost 3 bases and 2 bases respectively, with 10 bases between them. CDR3 length equals 14 residues. The CDR3 DNA sequence: TGTGCCAGCAGCTCCCCCTCTCTCACAGATACGCAGTATTTT. It yields the protein CASSSPSLTDTQYF.

There are many counts of this clonotype. One end of the junction varies from germline; a read error may be responsible. This chain uses TRBV7-7 with TRBJ2-1; tentatively, D is TRBD2 (5 bases). The V gene's germline CDR1 is SSHAT and CDR2 FNYEAQ (reference sequence). The CDR3 is 15 residues long. In DNA form, the CDR3 reads TGTGCTAGCAGCTTACGACACGGCACGGGGAATGAGCAGTTCTTC. Amino acid sequence: CASSLRHGTGNEQFF.

This clonotype was picked up a small number of times. The chain recombines TRBV6-1 with TRBJ2-5; D unclear. Germline CDR1 MNHNS, CDR2 SASEGT. This CDR3 is 12 amino acids long. The chain's CDR3 is CVGLHKSGTQYF. The CDR3 DNA reads TGTGTGGGGTTGCACAAGTCTGGGACCCAGTACTTC.

V and J are TRBV6-6 and TRBJ1-1; D perhaps matches TRBD1 (5 bases). Germline assignment: CDR1 MNHNY and CDR2 SVGAGI (reference sequence). V was clipped by 7 bases and J by 5 bases, with 20 bases between them. This CDR3 region has 15 residues. CDR3 region: CASTSGVRDFTEAFF. As DNA, the CDR3 is TGTGCCAGCACCTCCGGGGTCCGGGACTTTACTGAAGCTTTCTTT.

A few counts support this clonotype. The rearrangement links TRBV19 to TRBJ2-1; TRBD2 matches 7 bases. J was trimmed by 9 bases and V by 5 bases; bases with no gene match: 10. Germline V gives CDR1 LNHDA, CDR2 SQIVND (reference sequence). This CDR3 is 14 amino acids long. CDR3 region: CASSFWGGSVEQFF. The CDR3, as DNA: TGTGCCAGTAGTTTTTGGGGGGGGTCGGTTGAGCAGTTCTTC.

This clonotype was counted many times. The chain's CDR3 is CASSLQYGYTF. DNA of the CDR3: TGTGCCAGCAGTTTACAGTATGGCTACACCTTC. V usage is TRBV12-3 or TRBV12-4 and J usage is TRBJ1-2; D is unresolved. Deletions cut 2 bases from V and 5 bases from J, with 3 bases between. The CDR3 runs 11 residues.